The 26 T cell receptor beta chains listed next were all sequenced from one sample in a study of T cells after yellow fever vaccination. One entry per CDR3 protein results from TCRdb running MiXCR on the 5' RACE reads. This sample has 500,000 to 650,000 distinct CDR3 sequences, with 17% found just once. This specimen consisted of PBMCs, obtained 5 days after the first yellow fever vaccination. The receptor source for this set is a young man who received the YFV17D yellow fever vaccine.

This clonotype occurred many times. V is TRBV5-1 and J is TRBJ2-3; 7 bases map to TRBD2. Germline CDR1 SGHRS, CDR2 YFSETQ. The CDR3 totals 15 residues. V was pared by 4 bases and J by 1 base, with 6 bases of the junction left unmatched. This chain's CDR3 is CASSRTSGGTDTQYF. CDR3 sequence (DNA): TGCGCCAGCAGCAGGACCAGCGGGGGCACAGATACGCAGTATTTT.

CDR3 residues: CASSFPGLLISYEQYV. The DNA of the CDR3 is TGTGCCAGCAGCTTCCCGGGACTCCTAATCTCCTACGAGCAGTACGTC. This chain connects TRBV7-3 to TRBJ2-7; D is perhaps TRBD2 (6 bases). This CDR3 is 16 amino acids long. Trimming took off 3 bases at V and 0 bases at J, with 15 bases between the two ends. The germline V gene has CDR1 SGHTA and CDR2 FQGTGA.

The rearrangement joins TRBV28 to TRBJ1-4, with no clear D. V lost 6 bases, J lost 9 bases, and 14 bases lay in between. The CDR3 contains 13 residues. CDR1 and CDR2 from the germline V gene are MDHEN and SYDVKM. The DNA for the CDR3 is TGTGCCAGCAGCGAAGCTAGACGGAAAAAACTGTTTTTT. Its protein is CASSEARRKKLFF.

This clonotype came up a few times. The V call is TRBV18, the J call TRBJ1-2; D may be TRBD1 (5 bases). The germline gives CDR1 KGHSH, CDR2 LQKENI. CDR3 length equals 15 residues. Between the trimmed V and J ends, which lost 3 bases and 7 bases, there was a span of 18 bases. The CDR3 coding sequence is TGTGCCAGCTCACCTGGGACTCCCCCAACCAGTGGCTACACCTTC. Protein product: CASSPGTPPTSGYTF.

This clonotype has just a few counts. The chain recombines TRBV20-1 with TRBJ2-5, with 12 bases fitting TRBD2. Germline V lookup: CDR1 DFQATT, CDR2 SNEGSKA (reference sequence). V shed 6 bases, J shed 9 bases, and the junction held 11 bases outside the gene matches. This CDR3 spans 14 amino acids. CDR3 DNA: TGCAGTGCAAAAGGGACTAGCGGGCGGGAGGCCCAGTACTTC. It translates to CSAKGTSGREAQYF.

The sample holds a few counts of this clonotype. The rearrangement links TRBV11-2 to TRBJ1-2; maybe TRBD1 (5 bases). This CDR3 has 15 amino acids. Germline assignment: CDR1 SGHAT and CDR2 FQNNGV. V was cut by 6 bases and J by 4 bases, with 18 bases left in between. The DNA of the CDR3 is TGTGCCAGCAGAATTCCGGGACCTAGGGTCTATGGCTACACCTTC. It yields the protein CASRIPGPRVYGYTF.

The chain has TRBV9 and TRBJ1-1; D gene ambiguous. The length of the CDR3 is 14 residues. Germline CDR1 is SGDLS and CDR2 is YYNGEE. The V end was cut by 4 bases, the J end by 0 bases, with 10 bases between. CDR3 region: CASSPGVMNTEAFF. CDR3 DNA: TGTGCCAGCAGCCCCGGGGTCATGAACACTGAAGCTTTCTTT.

This clonotype was seen a handful of times. The V call is TRBV20-1, the J call TRBJ2-5, with TRBD1 as a possible D gene (6 bases). The germline V and J ends were trimmed by 6 bases and 3 bases, with 14 bases remaining between them. Germline assignment: CDR1 DFQATT and CDR2 SNEGSKA (reference sequence). CDR3 length equals 13 residues. CDR3 amino acids: CSAYGQLEETQYF. The CDR3 DNA sequence: TGCAGTGCGTACGGACAGCTAGAAGAGACCCAGTACTTC.

Many counts were recorded for this clonotype. V gene TRBV19 combines with J gene TRBJ1-1; D is possibly TRBD1 (5 bases). CDR1 and CDR2 (germline): LNHDA, SQIVND (reference sequence). This CDR3 has 15 amino acids. Trimming removed 5 bases at V and 0 bases at J, with 13 bases between. The CDR3 loop reads CASSAPGGVNTEAFF. The CDR3 region has the DNA TGTGCCAGTAGTGCCCCGGGGGGGGTGAACACTGAAGCTTTCTTT.

CDR3 loop: CSARAGVYSYEQYF. CDR3 DNA sequence: TGCAGTGCTAGGGCGGGAGTTTATTCCTACGAGCAGTACTTC. The rearrangement joins TRBV20-1 to TRBJ2-7, with TRBD2 identical over 7 bases. The CDR3 extends over 14 amino acids. Germline V gives CDR1 DFQATT, CDR2 SNEGSKA (reference sequence). The V and J ends lost 3 bases and 1 base, in that order; junction bases with no gene match: 6.

The chain has TRBV12-3 or TRBV12-4 and TRBJ1-5, with D possibly being TRBD1 (5 bases). V lost 3 bases and J lost 7, with 13 bases in between. CDR3 length: 14 residues. In nucleotides, the CDR3 is TGTGCCAGCAGTTTGTCAGGGCCGCGCCAGCCCCAGCATTTT. This sequence encodes CASSLSGPRQPQHF.

The chain combines TRBV7-9 with TRBJ2-5; no clear D. V was shortened by 5 bases and J by 2 bases, with 15 bases between the two germline ends. CDR1 is SEHNR and CDR2 is FQNEAQ in the germline V gene (reference sequence). The CDR3 length is 15 residues. The CDR3 spells CASSPLLRIQETQYF. The CDR3 nucleotides read TGTGCCAGCAGCCCTCTTCTTAGGATTCAAGAGACCCAGTACTTC.

This clonotype was seen a few times. The V call is TRBV7-2, the J call TRBJ2-7; 7 bases fit TRBD2. This CDR3 has 14 residues. V lost 4 bases and J lost 5; bases outside the gene matches: 8. The V gene's germline CDR1 is SGHTA and CDR2 FQGNSA. Written as DNA, the CDR3 is TGTGCCAGCAGCTCACGGGACTACCTAGACGAGCAGTACTTC. This codes for CASSSRDYLDEQYF. Full variable domain (rest looked up from reference TRBV7-2 and TRBJ2-7): GAGVSQSPSNKVTEKGKDVELRCDPISGHTALYWYRQSLGQGLEFLIYFQGNSAPDKSGLPSDRFSAERTGGSVSTLTIQRTQQEDSAVYLCASSSRDYLDEQYFGPGTRLTVT.

V usage is TRBV7-2 and J usage is TRBJ2-2; D is undetermined. From germline, CDR1 is SGHTA and CDR2 FQGNSA. The CDR3 sequence is 15 residues long. V was trimmed by 5 bases and J by 0 bases, leaving 10 bases between them. The CDR3 sequence is CASSPPGANTGELFF. CDR3 nucleotide sequence: TGTGCCAGCAGCCCTCCAGGAGCGAACACCGGGGAGCTGTTTTTT.

The V call is TRBV20-1, the J call TRBJ2-7; the match to TRBD1 covers 7 bases. The CDR3 is 14 amino acids. The germline V gene encodes CDR1 DFQATT and CDR2 SNEGSKA (reference sequence). Unmatched junction bases numbered 11, after V lost 7 bases and J lost 2 bases. In nucleotides, the CDR3 is TGCAGTGTCATAGGACAGGCGAGGACCTACGAGCAGTACGTC. Its protein product is CSVIGQARTYEQYV.

The chain carries TRBV9 and TRBJ1-2, with TRBD1 identical over 7 bases. The CDR3 extends over 16 amino acids. The V and J ends lost 0 bases and 3 bases, in that order; junction bases with no gene match: 8. Looked up from germline, CDR1 is SGDLS and CDR2 is YYNGEE. CDR3: CASSVARQGLHYGYTF. CDR3 sequence (DNA): TGTGCCAGCAGCGTAGCTCGACAGGGTTTACACTATGGCTACACCTTC.

This clonotype was seen more than once but under ten times. The V and J genes are TRBV30 and TRBJ2-1, with a tentative D call TRBD2 (7 bases). Germline V gives CDR1 GTSNPN, CDR2 SVGIG (reference sequence). Trimming stripped 3 bases from V and 15 bases from J, with 18 bases between. This CDR3 has 12 residues. CDR3 bases: TGTGCCTGGAGCCCAACGGACAGCGGGGTGTTCTTC. Translated, it gives CAWSPTDSGVFF.

This clonotype was counted between two and nine times. V and J are TRBV20-1 and TRBJ2-3; 9 nucleotides align to TRBD2. With V trimmed by 5 bases and J by 3 bases, 9 bases remained unmatched. Germline loops: CDR1 DFQATT, CDR2 SNEGSKA (reference sequence). This CDR3 has 15 residues. DNA for the CDR3: TGCAGTGCTTCCCCTCTAGCGGGGAAAACAGATACGCAGTATTTT. Translation gives CSASPLAGKTDTQYF.

There are many counts of this clonotype. The rearrangement links TRBV14 to TRBJ1-2; D might be TRBD1 (5 bases). V was cut by 1 base and J by 8 bases, with 8 bases left in between. This CDR3 has 12 residues. Germline assignment: CDR1 SGHDN and CDR2 FVKESK. The CDR3 spells CASSQVGLGYTF. The CDR3, as DNA: TGTGCCAGCAGCCAAGTGGGGCTCGGCTACACCTTC.

The rearrangement joins TRBV4-2 to TRBJ1-2; D not certain. Trimming stripped 3 bases from V and 8 bases from J, with 13 bases between. The CDR3 runs to 13 residues. Germline V gives CDR1 LGHNA, CDR2 YNFKEQ. The CDR3 DNA follows: TGTGCCAGCAGCCACGAATTGGGGAGAGGCTACACCTTC. Translation gives CASSHELGRGYTF.

The chain has TRBV30 and TRBJ1-2; 10 nucleotides line up with TRBD1. The CDR3 runs 14 residues. From germline, CDR1 is GTSNPN and CDR2 SVGIG (reference sequence). Trimming cost V 5 bases and J 5 bases; bases outside gene matches: 8. The CDR3 coding sequence is TGTGCCTGGGGCCGGGACAGGGGAGGTTATGGCTACACCTTC. Protein sequence: CAWGRDRGGYGYTF.

In its sample, this clonotype was seen many times. The CDR3 DNA sequence: TGCAGTGCTGCGTGGCTCCTCAACAATGAGCAGTTCTTC. Translation gives CSAAWLLNNEQFF. The rearrangement uses TRBV20-1 and TRBJ2-1, with D unclear. This CDR3 has 13 residues. Germline values: CDR1 DFQATT, CDR2 SNEGSKA (reference sequence). V lost 5 bases and J 5 bases, leaving 13 bases between the germline ends.

This clonotype was found a few times. The J gene is TRBJ1-1, the V gene TRBV5-1; no reliable D call. V was shortened by 2 bases and J by 1 base, with 12 bases between the two germline ends. From germline, CDR1 is SGHRS and CDR2 YFSETQ. This CDR3 has 15 amino acids. In DNA, the CDR3 is TGCGCCAGCAGCTTTCTCGGCAAGAGGAACACTGAAGCTTTCTTT. This gives the protein CASSFLGKRNTEAFF.

In this sample, this clonotype turned up a few times. The genes are TRBV5-1 and TRBJ1-1; no firm D call. CDR1 is SGHRS and CDR2 is YFSETQ in the germline V gene. The CDR3 consists of 15 residues. V lost 3 bases and J lost 0, with 12 bases in between. CDR3 coding DNA: TGCGCCAGCAGCTGGACCGCCGGAATGAACACTGAAGCTTTCTTT. It yields the protein CASSWTAGMNTEAFF. The variable domain in full, with the rest retrieved from reference TRBV5-1 and TRBJ1-1, is KAGVTQTPRYLIKTRGQQVTLSCSPISGHRSVSWYQQTPGQGLQFLFEYFSETQRNKGNFPGRFSGRQFSNSRSEMNVSTLELGDSALYLCASSWTAGMNTEAFFGQGTRLTVV.

This clonotype was seen a handful of times. The V gene is TRBV19, the J gene TRBJ1-2; D remains unclear. The CDR3 length is 10 residues. From germline, CDR1 is LNHDA and CDR2 SQIVND (reference sequence). V lost 10 bases and J lost 4, with 7 bases in between. In nucleotides, the CDR3 is TGTGCCAACTTACTCTATGGCTACACCTTC. This encodes CANLLYGYTF.

Ten or more counts support this clonotype. The chain uses TRBV4-3 and TRBJ2-5; D ambiguous. Trimming left V 0 bases short and J 3 bases short, with 8 bases between. Germline assignment: CDR1 LGHNA and CDR2 YSLEER. CDR3 size: 14 residues. The CDR3 DNA sequence: TGCGCCAGCAGCCAAGATTGGGGAAAAGAGACCCAGTACTTC. Translation: CASSQDWGKETQYF.